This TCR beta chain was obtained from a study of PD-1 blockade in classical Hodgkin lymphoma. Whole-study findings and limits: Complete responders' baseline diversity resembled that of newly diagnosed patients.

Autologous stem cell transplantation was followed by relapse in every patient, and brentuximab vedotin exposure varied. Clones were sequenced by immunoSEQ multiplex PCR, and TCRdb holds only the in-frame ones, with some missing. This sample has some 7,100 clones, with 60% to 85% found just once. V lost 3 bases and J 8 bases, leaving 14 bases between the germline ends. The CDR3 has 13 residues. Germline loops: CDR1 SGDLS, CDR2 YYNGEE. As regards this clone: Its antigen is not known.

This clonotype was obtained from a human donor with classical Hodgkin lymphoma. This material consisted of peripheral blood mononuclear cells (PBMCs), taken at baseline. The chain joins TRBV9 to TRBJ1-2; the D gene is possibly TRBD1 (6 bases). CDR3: CASSGRGTGGYTF. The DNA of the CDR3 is TGTGCCAGCAGCGGCAGGGGTACGGGGGGCTACACCTTC.